The source of this T cell receptor beta chain is a study of regulatory T cells in long-lasting Graves disease. As for time point: newly diagnosed GD, antithyroid drugs for less than 3 months. The TCR library used RNA extracted from PBMCs. Through Arm-PCR of CDR3 regions and iRepertoire HTBI primers, TCR beta libraries were built. TCRdb reprocessed the multiplex PCR reads with MiXCR, giving one entry per CDR3 protein. The repertoire holds under 400,000 distinct CDR3 sequences, with 15% to 20% as singletons. Germline CDR1 reads SNHLY; CDR2 reads FYNNEI. This CDR3 region has 13 residues. Trimming removed 2 bases at V and 4 bases at J, with 6 bases between. These sequences were also reported in another study, on T cells in Graves' hyperthyroidism and ophthalmopathy.

This specimen was peripheral blood mononuclear cells (PBMCs), taken at new diagnosis, from a patient treated with antithyroid drugs. This TCR came from a man between 35 and 55 years old with Graves disease. This sequence joins TRBV2 and TRBJ1-5; D is unclear. The DNA of the CDR3 is TGTGCCAGCAGTGAACTAGTTAATCAGCCCCAGCATTTT. This translates into CASSELVNQPQHF.